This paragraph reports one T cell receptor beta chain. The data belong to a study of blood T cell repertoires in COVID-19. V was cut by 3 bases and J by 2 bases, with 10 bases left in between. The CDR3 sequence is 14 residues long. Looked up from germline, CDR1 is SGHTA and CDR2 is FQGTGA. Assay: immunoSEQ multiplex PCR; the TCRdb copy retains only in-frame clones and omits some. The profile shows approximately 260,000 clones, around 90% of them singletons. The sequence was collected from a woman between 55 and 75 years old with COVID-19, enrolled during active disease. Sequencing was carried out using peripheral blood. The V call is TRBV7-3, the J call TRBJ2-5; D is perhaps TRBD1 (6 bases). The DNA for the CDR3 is TGTGCCAGCAGCTTCCAAGGACAGCAAGAGACCCAGTACTTC. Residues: CASSFQGQQETQYF.